One and the same sample provided the 15 T cell receptor beta chains below, sequenced in a study of blood T cell repertoires in COVID-19. Assay: immunoSEQ multiplex PCR; the TCRdb copy retains only in-frame clones and omits some. The table includes over 95,000 clones, roughly 79% detected once. What was sequenced was peripheral blood. Source of these receptors: a human donor in a cohort sampled during active COVID-19.

CDR3 DNA: TGTGCCAGCAGCGTGGGGCTGGGGCAGAAAGAGACCCAGTACTTC. It encodes CASSVGLGQKETQYF. J is TRBJ2-5 and V is TRBV9; a possible D gene is TRBD1 (5 bases). V lost 2 bases and J 3 bases, leaving 14 bases between the germline ends. Germline CDR1 is SGDLS and CDR2 is YYNGEE. The CDR3 is 15 amino acids.

This sequence joins TRBV19 and TRBJ2-7; D is perhaps TRBD1 (6 bases). Deletions cut 7 bases from V and 2 bases from J, with 15 bases between. Per the germline V gene, CDR1 is LNHDA and CDR2 is SQIVND (reference sequence). The CDR3 has 14 amino acids. The CDR3 coding sequence is TGTGCCAGTAAGAATCTAGGACAGCCCTACGAGCAGTACTTC. This sequence encodes CASKNLGQPYEQYF.

This sequence joins TRBV21-1 and TRBJ1-5; the D call in the table, TRBD1, was not verified against the DNA. TRBV21-1 is assigned pseudogene status. The CDR3 loop spans 18 amino acids. CDR3 amino acids: CASSRVGTILRYNQPQHF. CDR3 DNA sequence: TGTGCCAGCAGCAGGGTTGGGACAATCCTTCGGTACAATCAGCCCCAGCATTTT.

The chain is built from TRBV30 and TRBJ1-1; 9 bases match TRBD1. J was trimmed by 6 bases and V by 0 bases; bases with no gene match: 11. CDR1 GTSNPN and CDR2 SVGIG come from the germline V gene (reference sequence). The CDR3 is 16 amino acids. CDR3 in amino acids: CAWSVGTGGANAEAFF. In DNA, the CDR3 is TGTGCCTGGAGTGTAGGTACAGGGGGCGCGAATGCTGAAGCTTTCTTT.

V gene TRBV28 combines with J gene TRBJ2-1; 10 positions match TRBD2. Germline CDR1 and CDR2: MDHEN and SYDVKM. CDR3 size: 10 residues. CDR3 bases: TGTTCTAGCGGGAGCAATGAGCAGTTCTTC. This gives the protein CSSGSNEQFF.

The V gene is TRBV30, the J gene TRBJ2-3, with 10 bases fitting TRBD1. The germline V gene has CDR1 GTSNPN and CDR2 SVGIG (reference sequence). The CDR3 runs to 15 residues. The junction had 8 bases not matched to a gene; V was cut back by 3 bases and J by 5 bases. CDR3 coding DNA: TGTGCCTGGAGCGGGGACAGGGGTGTAATAGATACGCAGTATTTT. As protein: CAWSGDRGVIDTQYF.

The J gene is TRBJ2-7, the V gene TRBV18, with 7 bases that match TRBD1. The CDR3 has 14 residues. V shed 2 bases and J 6 bases; nucleotides not matched to a gene: 7. CDR1 is KGHSH and CDR2 is LQKENI in the germline V gene. CDR3 region: CASSPVDREFEQYF. CDR3 nucleotide sequence: TGTGCCAGCTCACCAGTAGACAGGGAATTCGAGCAGTACTTC.

This chain joins TRBV7-9 and TRBJ2-7; D is unresolved. The CDR3 consists of 12 residues. Trimming removed 0 bases from V and 7 bases from J, with 7 bases in between. CDR1 SEHNR and CDR2 FQNEAQ come from the germline V gene (reference sequence). CDR3: CASSLAAREQYF. For the CDR3, the DNA is TGTGCCAGCAGCTTAGCCGCCAGGGAGCAGTACTTC.

The chain's CDR3 is CASSERGRVNEQFF. The CDR3 DNA is TGTGCCAGCAGTGAACGCGGGAGGGTCAATGAGCAGTTCTTC. The gene calls are TRBV2 and TRBJ2-1; 9 nucleotides agree with TRBD2. V lost 2 bases and J lost 6; bases outside the gene matches: 2. CDR3 length equals 14 residues. Germline CDR1 SNHLY, CDR2 FYNNEI.

V is TRBV4-3 and J is TRBJ2-7, with D perhaps TRBD1 (5 bases). Germline V gives CDR1 LGHNA, CDR2 YSLEER. The CDR3 loop spans 15 amino acids. V lost 3 bases and J 3 bases, leaving 15 bases between the germline ends. CDR3 residues: CASSQGPGMNYEQYF. The CDR3 DNA follows: TGCGCCAGCAGCCAGGGGCCAGGGATGAACTACGAGCAGTACTTC.

This clone was picked up a small number of times. This chain connects TRBV30 to TRBJ2-7; D perhaps matches TRBD1 (6 bases). The ends were cut back, 5 bases at V and 1 base at J, with 15 bases in the middle. This CDR3 is built from 14 residues. Per the germline V gene, CDR1 is GTSNPN and CDR2 is SVGIG (reference sequence). The CDR3 spells CAWGRGGGSYEQYF. CDR3 nucleotides: TGTGCCTGGGGTCGAGGGGGTGGGTCCTACGAGCAGTACTTC.

The CDR3 loop reads CAWRREMGGYTF. The CDR3 DNA is TGTGCCTGGAGGAGGGAAATGGGGGGCTACACCTTC. The chain links TRBV30 to TRBJ1-2, with D uncertain. Per germline, CDR1 GTSNPN and CDR2 SVGIG (reference sequence). The CDR3 extends over 12 amino acids. Trimming pared 3 bases from V and 8 bases from J, leaving 13 bases between.

This clone is a singleton in its sample. V usage is TRBV7-9 and J usage is TRBJ2-7; 12 nucleotides line up with TRBD1. The trim removed 5 bases at V and 6 bases at J, leaving 11 bases unmatched. The CDR3 sequence is 16 residues long. Per the germline V gene, CDR1 is SEHNR and CDR2 is FQNEAQ (reference sequence). The chain's CDR3 is CASSRGTGGLSGEQYF. DNA of the CDR3: TGTGCCAGCAGCCGAGGGACAGGGGGCCTATCAGGCGAGCAGTACTTC.

This clone was counted a single time. CDR3 sequence (DNA): TGTGCCAGTAGTATGGGGGCAGGCCCCTACGAGCAGTACTTC. Amino acid sequence: CASSMGAGPYEQYF. The V call is TRBV19, the J call TRBJ2-7, with D perhaps matching TRBD1 (6 bases). The germline V gene encodes CDR1 LNHDA and CDR2 SQIVND (reference sequence). CDR3 length: 14 amino acids. V lost 3 bases, J lost 2 bases, and 11 bases lay in between.

The V gene is TRBV11-2, the J gene TRBJ1-1; TRBD1 is a possible D gene (6 bases). V was cut by 1 base and J by 5 bases, with 8 bases left in between. The V gene's germline CDR1 is SGHAT and CDR2 FQNNGV. CDR3 length equals 13 residues. The CDR3: CASSLGGQTEAFF. As DNA, the CDR3 is TGTGCCAGCAGCTTAGGGGGGCAGACTGAAGCTTTCTTT.